This entry lists 4 T cell receptor beta chains sequenced from one sample in a study of regulatory T cells in long-lasting Graves disease. iRepertoire HTBI primers and Arm-PCR of CDR3 regions built TCR beta libraries. TCRdb re-derived calls from the multiplex PCR reads in MiXCR, one entry per CDR3 protein. In the table there are about 430,000 distinct CDR3 sequences, around 23% of which are singletons. Time point specified: persistent/refractory GD, antithyroid drugs over 5 years with positive TRAb. RNA extracted from PBMCs served as the sequencing template. Sample: peripheral blood mononuclear cells (PBMCs), taken when the disease was refractory, from a patient treated with antithyroid drugs. Every receptor here comes from a female donor with Graves disease.

This clonotype has ten or more counts. The CDR3 DNA is TGTGCCAGCACCTTCGACAGGGGTCCTTTGAACACTGAAGCTTTCTTT. Amino acids: CASTFDRGPLNTEAFF. The V call is TRBV12-3 or TRBV12-4, the J call TRBJ1-1; 8 positions match TRBD1. The CDR3 sequence is 16 residues long. Trimming cost V 7 bases and J 0 bases; bases outside gene matches: 10.

There are many counts of this clonotype. The chain is built from TRBV28 and TRBJ2-7; TRBD2 aligns across 7 bases. CDR1 MDHEN and CDR2 SYDVKM come from the germline V gene. The CDR3 covers 14 residues. The V segment lost 9 bases and the J segment 2 bases; nucleotides outside the gene matches: 10. CDR3 sequence: CASANSGPTYEQYF. The CDR3 bases are TGTGCCAGTGCTAATAGCGGGCCCACCTACGAGCAGTACTTC. The full variable domain, its missing parts supplied by reference TRBV28 and TRBJ2-7, is DVKVTQSSRYLVKRTGEKVFLECVQDMDHENMFWYRQDPGLGLRLIYFSYDVKMKEKGDIPEGYSVSREKKERFSLILESASTNQTSMYLCASANSGPTYEQYFGPGTRLTVT.

The table lists this clonotype with many counts. The chain has TRBV12-3 or TRBV12-4 and TRBJ1-5; possible D gene TRBD1, 5 bases. This CDR3 spans 14 amino acids. Trimming removed 6 bases at V and 1 base at J, with 10 bases between. CDR3 loop: CASRSGGSNQPQHF. For the CDR3, the DNA is TGTGCCAGCAGATCGGGGGGGAGCAATCAGCCCCAGCATTTT.

At least ten counts were recorded for this clonotype. The chain combines TRBV6-1 with TRBJ1-2; D is ambiguous. The germline CDR1 and CDR2 sequences are MNHNS and SASEGT. The length of the CDR3 is 16 residues. Trimming took off 0 bases at V and 2 bases at J, with 13 bases between the two ends. The CDR3 sequence: CASSEAVARTNYGYTF. As DNA, the CDR3 is TGTGCCAGCAGTGAAGCGGTAGCTAGAACCAACTATGGCTACACCTTC.